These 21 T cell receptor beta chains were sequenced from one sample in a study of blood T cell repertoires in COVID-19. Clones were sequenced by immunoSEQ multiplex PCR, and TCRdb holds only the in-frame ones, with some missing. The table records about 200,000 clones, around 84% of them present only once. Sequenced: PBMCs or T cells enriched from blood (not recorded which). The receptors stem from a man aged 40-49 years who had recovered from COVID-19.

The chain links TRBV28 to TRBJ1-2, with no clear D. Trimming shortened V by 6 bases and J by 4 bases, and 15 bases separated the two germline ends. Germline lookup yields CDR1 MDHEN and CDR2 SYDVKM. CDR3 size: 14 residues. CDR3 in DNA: TGTGCCAGCAGAAATACCGAGATTGGCTATGGCTACACCTTC. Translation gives CASRNTEIGYGYTF.

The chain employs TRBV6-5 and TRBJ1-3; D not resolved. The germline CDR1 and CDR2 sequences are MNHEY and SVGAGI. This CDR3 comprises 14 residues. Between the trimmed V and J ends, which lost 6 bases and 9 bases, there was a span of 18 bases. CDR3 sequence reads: CASSETFLLGTIYF. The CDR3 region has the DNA TGTGCCAGCAGCGAGACATTCTTGTTGGGCACCATATATTTT.

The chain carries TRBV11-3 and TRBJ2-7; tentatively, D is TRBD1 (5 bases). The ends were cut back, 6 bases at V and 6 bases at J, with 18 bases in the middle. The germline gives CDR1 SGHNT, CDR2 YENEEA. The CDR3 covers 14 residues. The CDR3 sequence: CASSPQGASGEQYF. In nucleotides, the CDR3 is TGTGCCAGCAGTCCCCAGGGCGCGTCCGGCGAGCAGTACTTC.

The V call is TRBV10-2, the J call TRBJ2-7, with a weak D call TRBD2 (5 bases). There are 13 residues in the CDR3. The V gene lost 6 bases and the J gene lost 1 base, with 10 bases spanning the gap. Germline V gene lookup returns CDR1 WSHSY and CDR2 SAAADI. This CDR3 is CASRGSASYEQYF. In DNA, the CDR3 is TGCGCCAGCAGAGGTAGCGCATCCTACGAGCAGTACTTC.

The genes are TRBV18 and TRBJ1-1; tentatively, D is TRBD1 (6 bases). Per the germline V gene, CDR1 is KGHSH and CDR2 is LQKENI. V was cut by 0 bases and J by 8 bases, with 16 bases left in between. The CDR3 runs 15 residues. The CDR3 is CASSPPGGGSGEAFF. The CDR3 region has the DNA TGTGCCAGCTCACCACCAGGGGGTGGCTCGGGCGAAGCTTTCTTT.

CDR3 nucleotides: TGCGCCAGCAGCTCACAGGGAAACTCCGAAAAACTGTTTTTT. Amino acids: CASSSQGNSEKLFF. This chain uses TRBV5-1 with TRBJ1-4, with D tentatively TRBD1 (6 bases). CDR3 length: 14 residues. The V end lost 3 bases, the J end lost 8 bases, and 14 bases lay between the germline ends. Germline V gene data show CDR1 as SGHRS and CDR2 as YFSETQ.

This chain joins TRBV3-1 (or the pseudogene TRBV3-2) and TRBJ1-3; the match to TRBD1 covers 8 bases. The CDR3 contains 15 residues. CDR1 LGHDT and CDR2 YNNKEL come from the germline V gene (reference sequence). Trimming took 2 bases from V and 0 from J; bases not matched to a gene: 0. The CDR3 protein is CASSQTGGSGNTIYF. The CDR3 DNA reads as TGTGCCAGCAGCCAAACAGGGGGCTCTGGAAACACCATATATTTT.

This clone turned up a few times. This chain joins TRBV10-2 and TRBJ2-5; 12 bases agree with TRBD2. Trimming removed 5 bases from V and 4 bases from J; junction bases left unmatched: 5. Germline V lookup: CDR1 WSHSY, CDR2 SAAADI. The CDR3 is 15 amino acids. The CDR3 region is CASSLTSGRSETQYF. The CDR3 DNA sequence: TGCGCCAGCAGTCTCACTAGCGGGAGGTCAGAGACCCAGTACTTC.

Written as DNA, the CDR3 is TGTGCCACCGAGGGTGAGGGAGGAAATCAGCCCCAGCATTTT. This translates into CATEGEGGNQPQHF. The genes are TRBV24-1 and TRBJ1-5, with D unresolved. The germline V and J ends were trimmed by 9 bases and 4 bases, with 15 bases remaining between them. This CDR3 comprises 14 residues. The germline V gene has CDR1 KGHDR and CDR2 SFDVKD.

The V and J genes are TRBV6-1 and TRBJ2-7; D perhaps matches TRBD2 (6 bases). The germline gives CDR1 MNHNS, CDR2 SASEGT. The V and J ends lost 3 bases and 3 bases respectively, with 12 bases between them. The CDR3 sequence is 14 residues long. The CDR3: CASSDPGLDYEQYF. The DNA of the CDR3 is TGTGCCAGCAGTGACCCGGGACTGGACTACGAGCAGTACTTC.

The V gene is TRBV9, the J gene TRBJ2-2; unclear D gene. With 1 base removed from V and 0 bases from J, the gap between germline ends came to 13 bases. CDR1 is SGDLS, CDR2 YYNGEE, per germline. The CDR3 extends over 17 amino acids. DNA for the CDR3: TGTGCCAGCAGCGTATCGAGAGGCCTCCCGAACACCGGGGAGCTGTTTTTT. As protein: CASSVSRGLPNTGELFF.

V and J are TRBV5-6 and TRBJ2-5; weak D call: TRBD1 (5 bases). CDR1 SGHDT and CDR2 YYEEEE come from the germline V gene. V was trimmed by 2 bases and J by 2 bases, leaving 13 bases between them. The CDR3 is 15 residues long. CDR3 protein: CASSFVGAGQETQYF. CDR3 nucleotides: TGTGCCAGCAGCTTTGTTGGGGCAGGGCAAGAGACCCAGTACTTC.

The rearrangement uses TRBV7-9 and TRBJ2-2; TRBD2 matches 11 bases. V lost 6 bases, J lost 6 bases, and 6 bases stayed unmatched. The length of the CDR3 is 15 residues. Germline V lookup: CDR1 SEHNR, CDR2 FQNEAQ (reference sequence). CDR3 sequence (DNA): TGTGCCAGCAGGAACCAACTAGCGGGGGCCGGGGAGCTGTTTTTT. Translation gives CASRNQLAGAGELFF.

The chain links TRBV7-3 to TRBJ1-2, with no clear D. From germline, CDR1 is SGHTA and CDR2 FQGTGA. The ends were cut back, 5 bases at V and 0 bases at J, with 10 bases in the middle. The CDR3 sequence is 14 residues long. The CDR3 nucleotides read TGTGCCAGCAGCCCCGAGGGCTCTAACTATGGCTACACCTTC. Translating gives CASSPEGSNYGYTF.

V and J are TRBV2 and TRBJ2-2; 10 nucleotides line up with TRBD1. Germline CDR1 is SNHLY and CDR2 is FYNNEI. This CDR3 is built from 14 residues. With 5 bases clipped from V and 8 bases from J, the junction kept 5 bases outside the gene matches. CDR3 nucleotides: TGTGCCAGCAGTCCCGACAGGGGGCCTGGGGAGCTGTTTTTT. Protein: CASSPDRGPGELFF.

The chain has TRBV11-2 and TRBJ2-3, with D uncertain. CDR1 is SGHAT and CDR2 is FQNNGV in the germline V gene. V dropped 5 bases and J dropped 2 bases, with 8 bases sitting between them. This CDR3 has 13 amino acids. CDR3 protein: CASSARITDTQYF. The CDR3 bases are TGTGCCAGCAGCGCGCGCATCACAGATACGCAGTATTTT.

The CDR3 is CASSPGTEQFF. The CDR3, as DNA: TGCGCCAGCAGCCCGGGGACAGAGCAGTTCTTC. This sequence joins TRBV5-1 and TRBJ2-1; tentatively, D is TRBD1 (6 bases). Germline assignment: CDR1 SGHRS and CDR2 YFSETQ. The CDR3 covers 11 residues. Trimming removed 4 bases from V and 10 bases from J, with 9 bases in between.

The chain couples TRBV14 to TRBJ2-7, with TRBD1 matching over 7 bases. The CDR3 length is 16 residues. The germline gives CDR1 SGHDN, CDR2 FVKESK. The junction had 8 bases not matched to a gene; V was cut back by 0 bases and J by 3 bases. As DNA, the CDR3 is TGTGCCAGCAGCCAAGATCCCCGACAGGGACACTACGAGCAGTACTTC. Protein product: CASSQDPRQGHYEQYF.

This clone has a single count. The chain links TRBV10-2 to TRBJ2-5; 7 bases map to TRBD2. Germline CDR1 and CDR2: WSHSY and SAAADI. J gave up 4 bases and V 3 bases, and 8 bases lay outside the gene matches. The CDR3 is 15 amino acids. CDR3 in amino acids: CASSETGTTPETQYF. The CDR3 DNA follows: TGCGCCAGCAGTGAAACCGGGACTACTCCAGAGACCCAGTACTTC.

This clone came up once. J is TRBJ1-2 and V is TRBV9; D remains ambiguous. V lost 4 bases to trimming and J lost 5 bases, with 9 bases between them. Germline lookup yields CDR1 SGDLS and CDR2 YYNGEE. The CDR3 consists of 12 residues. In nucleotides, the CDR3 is TGTGCCAGCAGCCCCCCAAATTATGGCTACACCTTC. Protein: CASSPPNYGYTF.

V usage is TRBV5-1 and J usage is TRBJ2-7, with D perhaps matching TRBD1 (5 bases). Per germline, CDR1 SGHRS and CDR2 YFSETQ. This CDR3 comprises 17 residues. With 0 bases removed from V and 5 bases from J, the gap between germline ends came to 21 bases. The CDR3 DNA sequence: TGCGCCAGCAGCTTGGACCTCCGGTATAGGGGTTACGACGAGCAGTACTTC. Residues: CASSLDLRYRGYDEQYF.